This T cell receptor beta chain originates from a study of TIL therapy for anti-PD-1-resistant metastatic lung cancer. Study details: Four tumors were EGFR-mutant and two were ALK-rearranged. The study's findings and limits: This highly selected cohort may not generalize to typical lung cancer patients.

The libraries were made with immunoSEQ v3. Survey-level samples got around 2.1 million read pairs; deep-level samples got about 5-6.5 million. Libraries were prepared by immunoSEQ multiplex PCR; TCRdb keeps only in-frame clonotypes and omits some of them. The table shows about 52,000 clones, with around 80% occurring only once. Time point specified: pre-treatment sample, taken before nivolumab and TIL therapy. Concerning this clone itself: The target antigen is unknown.

CDR1 and CDR2 (germline): LNHDA, SQIVND (reference sequence). The CDR3 totals 14 residues. The V gene end was trimmed by 5 bases and the J gene end by 5 bases; junction bases not matched to a gene: 5. The starting material was blood, obtained at baseline. The V and J genes are TRBV19 and TRBJ2-7; TRBD2 agrees at 11 bases. This TCR came from a woman between 30 and 85 years old with non-small cell lung cancer. For the CDR3, the DNA is TGTGCCAGTAGTGTCCTAGCGGGAGGAGACGAGCAGTACTTC. It is translated as CASSVLAGGDEQYF. Together with reference TRBV19 and TRBJ2-7, the CDR3 gives the full variable domain: DGGITQSPKYLFRKEGQNVTLSCEQNLNHDAMYWYRQDPGQGLRLIYYSQIVNDFQKGDIAEGYSVSREKKESFPLTVTSAQKNPTAFYLCASSVLAGGDEQYFGPGTRLTVT.